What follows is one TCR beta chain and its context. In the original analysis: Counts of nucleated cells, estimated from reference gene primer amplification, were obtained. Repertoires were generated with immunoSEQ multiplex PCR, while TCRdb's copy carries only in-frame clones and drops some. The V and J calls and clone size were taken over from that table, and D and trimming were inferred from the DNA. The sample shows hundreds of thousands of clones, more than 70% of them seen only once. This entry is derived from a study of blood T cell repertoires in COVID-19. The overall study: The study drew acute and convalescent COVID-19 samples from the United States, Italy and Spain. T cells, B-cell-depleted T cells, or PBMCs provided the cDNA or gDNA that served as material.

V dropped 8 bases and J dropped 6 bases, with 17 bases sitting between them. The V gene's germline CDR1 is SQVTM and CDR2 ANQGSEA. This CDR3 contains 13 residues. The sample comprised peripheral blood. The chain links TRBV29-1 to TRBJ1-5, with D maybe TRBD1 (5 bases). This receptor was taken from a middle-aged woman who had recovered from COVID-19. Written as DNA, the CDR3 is TGCAGCTCGAGAACAGGAACGAGTCAGCCCCAGCATTTT. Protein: CSSRTGTSQPQHF.